This section outlines one TCR beta chain sequence together with its context. The protocol was immunoSEQ multiplex PCR, while the TCRdb copy is restricted to in-frame clones and leaves out a portion. The table includes about 81,000 clones, approximately 85% detected once. The sample belongs to a study of blood T cell repertoires in COVID-19. Background on the study: Samples taken during acute and convalescent COVID-19 were collected in the United States, Italy and Spain.

The length of the CDR3 is 15 residues. From germline, CDR1 is LGHNA and CDR2 YNFKEQ. Deletions cut 0 bases from V and 0 bases from J, with 6 bases between. Sequenced input: peripheral blood. V and J are TRBV4-2 and TRBJ2-1; D is unresolved. The source is a human donor in a cohort sampled during active COVID-19. For the CDR3, the DNA is TGTGCCAGCAGCCAAGAGGAGTTCTCCTACAATGAGCAGTTCTTC. Amino acids: CASSQEEFSYNEQFF.